The source of this TCR beta chain is a study of cytomegalovirus exposure and HLA in healthy donors. This CDR3 has 14 amino acids. Germline lookup yields CDR1 SGHTA and CDR2 FQGNSA. Trimming cost V 8 bases and J 2 bases; bases outside gene matches: 3. Using immunoSEQ multiplex PCR, the repertoire was profiled, and TCRdb retains in-frame clones only, with some absent. Of tens of thousands of clones listed, approximately 93% are singletons. The genes are TRBV7-2 and TRBJ2-6; 7 positions match TRBD1. The TCR sequence derives from a man aged 18 to 29 in good health and CMV-seronegative. Sequenced input: PBMCs. CDR3 amino acids: CASGDRAGANVLTF. The CDR3 coding sequence is TGTGCCAGCGGCGACAGGGCTGGGGCCAACGTCCTGACTTTC.